These 6 T cell receptor beta chains were all obtained from the same sample, sequenced in a study of blood T cell repertoires in COVID-19. Here immunoSEQ multiplex PCR was the method, and the copy in TCRdb shows in-frame clones only, minus some. Seen here are a few hundred thousand clones, about 90% observed once, and the top ten hold 3%. Sample: PBMCs or T cells enriched from blood (not recorded which). Receptor source: a woman aged 30 to 39 who had recovered from COVID-19.

The chain joins TRBV10-3 to TRBJ2-7, with D perhaps matching TRBD1 (6 bases). This CDR3 has 15 amino acids. CDR1 and CDR2 from the germline V gene are ENHRY and SYGVKD. V lost 5 bases to trimming and J lost 4 bases, with 18 bases between them. CDR3 residues: CAISNTTGISYEQYF. In DNA, the CDR3 is TGTGCCATCAGTAACACAACAGGGATCTCGTACGAGCAGTACTTC.

The chain is built from TRBV13 and TRBJ2-7, with TRBD2 matching 7 bases. The CDR3 contains 15 residues. V shed 5 bases, J shed 3 bases, and the junction held 10 bases outside the gene matches. CDR1 and CDR2 from the germline V gene are PRHDT and FYEKMQ (reference sequence). The CDR3 reads CASSHSLAGVYEQYF. The CDR3 DNA reads as TGTGCCAGCAGCCATTCCTTGGCGGGAGTCTACGAGCAGTACTTC.

The chain uses TRBV6-7 and TRBJ1-5; tentatively, D is TRBD1 (5 bases). TRBV6-7 is noted as an ORF with a role that remains uncertain. The CDR3 runs 17 residues. Deletions cut 2 bases from V and 3 bases from J, with 17 bases between. The CDR3 is CASSYHGRQGVNQPQHF. In DNA form, the CDR3 reads TGTGCCAGCAGTTACCACGGACGTCAGGGTGTCAATCAGCCCCAGCATTTT.

In this sample, this clone turned up once. The genes are TRBV5-4 and TRBJ2-3; 9 nucleotides match TRBD2. Germline V lookup: CDR1 SGHNT, CDR2 YYREEE (reference sequence). Germline trimming cut 0 bases from V and 4 bases from J; bases unmatched to any gene: 12. The CDR3 covers 18 residues. CDR3 in amino acids: CASSLDSASGIVADTQYF. CDR3 DNA: TGTGCCAGCAGCTTGGATTCGGCTAGCGGGATTGTAGCAGATACGCAGTATTTT. The variable domain in full, with the rest retrieved from reference TRBV5-4 and TRBJ2-3, is ETGVTQSPTHLIKTRGQQVTLRCSSQSGHNTVSWYQQALGQGPQFIFQYYREEENGRGNFPPRFSGLQFPNYSSELNVNALELDDSALYLCASSLDSASGIVADTQYFGPGTRLTVL.

The chain joins TRBV19 to TRBJ2-7; 7 nucleotides align to TRBD1. V trimming: 3 bases; J trimming: 3 bases; junction bases outside the gene matches: 2. CDR1 and CDR2 (germline): LNHDA, SQIVND (reference sequence). The CDR3 consists of 13 residues. CDR3 in amino acids: CASSMRQGYEQYF. Here the CDR3 DNA reads TGTGCCAGTAGTATGAGACAGGGCTACGAGCAGTACTTC.

This sequence joins TRBV13 and TRBJ2-1; 9 positions agree with TRBD2. Trimming cost V 4 bases and J 0 bases; bases outside gene matches: 13. This CDR3 is 19 amino acids long. Germline loops: CDR1 PRHDT, CDR2 FYEKMQ (reference sequence). The CDR3 spells CASSSSWAGGPSSYNEQFF. CDR3 in DNA: TGTGCCAGCAGCTCCTCCTGGGCGGGGGGGCCTTCCTCCTACAATGAGCAGTTCTTC.